This entry concerns a single T cell receptor (beta chain). Its antigen is currently unknown. With 60 Vbeta and 13 Jbeta primers, the PCR was carried out. Data came from immunoSEQ multiplex PCR; TCRdb stores just in-frame clones and leaves some out. This sample carries about 160,000 clones, approximately 84% of them seen once, and the ten largest clones take about 3.1%. The source of the sample is a study of cytomegalovirus exposure and HLA in healthy donors. Findings and limits, study-wide: Later work found most CMV-associated TCR beta chains apparently HLA-restricted.

The receptor's source is a woman between 50 and 59 years old in good health and CMV-seropositive. The sample taken for sequencing was PBMCs.

CDR3 loop: CASRPEGAGEKLFF. The CDR3 DNA reads as TGCGCCAGCAGGCCGGAGGGGGCCGGTGAAAAACTGTTTTTT. J is TRBJ1-4 and V is TRBV5-1; 7 positions agree with TRBD1. V dropped 5 bases and J dropped 7; count of bases not matched to a gene: 8. The germline gives CDR1 SGHRS, CDR2 YFSETQ. This CDR3 region has 14 residues.